This T cell receptor (beta chain) originates from a study of T-cell memory formation after mild COVID-19. CDR3 length: 14 amino acids. With 7 bases removed from V and 0 bases from J, the gap between germline ends came to 11 bases. The V gene's germline CDR1 is KGHDR and CDR2 SFDVKD. In regard to this clonotype: Its specificity is not known.

TCRalpha and TCRbeta libraries used 5'RACE with constant-segment primers and UMIs. TCRdb analysed the 5' RACE reads with MiXCR anew, one entry per CDR3 protein. Among hundreds of thousands of distinct CDR3 sequences listed, about 20% were seen once. Study-level points and caveats: Some clones that responded turned up in pre-infection memory, which suggests that cross-reactive memory joined in.

Sequenced: PBMCs or a T cell subset sorted from them (not recorded which). The chain couples TRBV24-1 to TRBJ1-2, with a weak D call TRBD1 (5 bases). The clonotype comes from an adult woman who had mild COVID-19 (a few samples of this study predate the infection). Cell type and time point are not known. CDR3 protein: CATRGTGANYGYTF. As DNA, the CDR3 is TGTGCCACCAGAGGAACAGGAGCTAACTATGGCTACACCTTC.